This TCR beta chain emerged from a study of blood T cells in healthy people across ages. With regard to this clonotype: The antigen remains unidentified.

Notes on the study in general: Nothing was known about donor CMV status, and this possibly confounded expanded clonotype changes. Greater diversity and more naive CD4+ cells were seen in long-lived donors than in aged donors. With naive T cell percentage, TCR beta diversity showed a strong correlation. A roughly linear fall in TCR beta diversity per million T cells was seen with increasing age.

The authors ran a second PCR of 7 to 11 cycles using a sample-barcoded 5' primer and a J-beta primer mix. From the 5' RACE reads, TCRdb called clonotypes with MiXCR, one entry per CDR3 protein. The data contain roughly 800,000 distinct CDR3 sequences, nearly 60% of them seen just once; the ten biggest clones take up roughly 22%. This sequence was found in a man under 40 in good health. Sequenced sample: blood.

The CDR3 loop is CASKKDRRGYTF. In DNA, the CDR3 is TGTGCCAGCAAGAAGGACAGACGCGGCTACACCTTC. The rearrangement uses TRBV6-5 and TRBJ1-2; D is perhaps TRBD1 (6 bases). The CDR3 loop spans 12 amino acids. In germline, CDR1 is MNHEY, CDR2 SVGAGI. V was clipped by 7 bases and J by 8 bases, with 14 bases between them.